This T cell receptor beta chain was sequenced during a study of T cell responses to AZD1222 COVID-19 vaccine. Study-level findings and limits: Donors were largely white British and mainly female; clonal diversity was possibly underestimated. No repertoire was sampled before or during the peak T cell response, only after it. Spike-spanning, vaccine-associated CD4 TCRs were dominant at 160-218 and 743-854. Unmutated regions of variants are reportedly targeted by nearly half of spike-specific TCRs.

This CDR3 region has 15 residues. V was clipped by 6 bases and J by 7 bases; unmatched bases: 8. Looked up from germline, CDR1 is MDHEN and CDR2 is SYDVKM. Assay: immunoSEQ multiplex PCR; the TCRdb copy retains only in-frame clones and omits some. The table lists about 68,000 clones, just over 85% of them singletons, with under 3% in the top ten. In the case of this clone: Its cognate antigen is unknown.

This clonotype originated in an adult in good health. This chain joins TRBV28 and TRBJ2-1, with 11 bases that match TRBD2. The starting material was peripheral blood, obtained on day 0 of AZD1222 vaccination. CDR3 sequence (DNA): TGTGCCAGCAGAGGTACTAGCGGGAGTGGGAATGAGCAGTTCTTC. Protein sequence: CASRGTSGSGNEQFF.